This T cell receptor (beta chain) was sequenced in a study of Ad26.COV2.S vaccination and SARS-CoV-2 variants. Assay used: immunoSEQ multiplex PCR; TCRdb lists only in-frame clones, some missing. The sample has roughly 100,000 clones, 80% seen once. Germline lookup yields CDR1 SGHRS and CDR2 YFSETQ. V lost 4 bases to trimming and J lost 6 bases, with 9 bases between them. This CDR3 comprises 12 residues. This sequence was found in a human donor who had recovered from COVID-19. V usage is TRBV5-1 and J usage is TRBJ2-3, with a tentative D call TRBD2 (5 bases). Source: peripheral blood, taken after recovery from COVID-19. The CDR3 loop is CASSTLADTQYF. CDR3 sequence (DNA): TGCGCCAGCAGCACTTTAGCGGATACGCAGTATTTT.